The T cell receptor beta chain under discussion was sequenced for a study of cytomegalovirus exposure and HLA in healthy donors. Germline V gene sequence: CDR1 SQVTM, CDR2 ANQGSEA. The CDR3 is 17 amino acids. V shed 0 bases and J shed 0 bases, with 15 bases lying between them. In the PCR, 60 Vbeta and 13 Jbeta primers were used. Profiling relied on immunoSEQ multiplex PCR, and the TCRdb table lists in-frame clones only, not all of them. The data contain 45,000 to 65,000 clones, approximately 80% of them singletons. This chain connects TRBV29-1 to TRBJ2-4; no clear D. Material: PBMCs. The clonotype was recovered from a woman aged 40 to 50 in good health and CMV-seropositive. CDR3 coding DNA: TGCAGCGTTGAAGATCCCGACATGATACTAGCCAAAAACATTCAGTACTTC. It yields the protein CSVEDPDMILAKNIQYF.